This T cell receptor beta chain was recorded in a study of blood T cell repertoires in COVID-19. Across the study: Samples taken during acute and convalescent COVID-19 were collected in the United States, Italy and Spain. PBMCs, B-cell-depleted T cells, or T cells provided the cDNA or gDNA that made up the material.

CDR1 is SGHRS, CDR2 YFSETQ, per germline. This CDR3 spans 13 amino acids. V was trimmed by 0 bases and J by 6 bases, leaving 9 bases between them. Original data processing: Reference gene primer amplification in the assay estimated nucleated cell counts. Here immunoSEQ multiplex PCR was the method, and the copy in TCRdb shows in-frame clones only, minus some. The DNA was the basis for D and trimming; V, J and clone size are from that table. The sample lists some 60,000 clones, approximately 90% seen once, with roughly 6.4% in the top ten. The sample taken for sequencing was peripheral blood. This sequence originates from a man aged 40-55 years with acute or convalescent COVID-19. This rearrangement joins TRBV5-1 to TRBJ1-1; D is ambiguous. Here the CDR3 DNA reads TGCGCCAGCAGCTTGGGGATGAGCGCTGAAGCTTTCTTT. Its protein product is CASSLGMSAEAFF.